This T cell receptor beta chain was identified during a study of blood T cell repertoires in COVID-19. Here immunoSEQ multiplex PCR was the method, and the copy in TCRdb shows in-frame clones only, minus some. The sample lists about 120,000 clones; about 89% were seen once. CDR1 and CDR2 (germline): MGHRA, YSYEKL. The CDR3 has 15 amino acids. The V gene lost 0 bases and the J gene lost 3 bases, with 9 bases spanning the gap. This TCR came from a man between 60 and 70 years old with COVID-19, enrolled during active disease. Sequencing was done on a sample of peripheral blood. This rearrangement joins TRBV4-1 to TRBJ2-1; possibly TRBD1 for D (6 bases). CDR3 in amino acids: CASSQDLTGYNEQFF. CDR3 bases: TGCGCCAGCAGCCAAGATCTGACAGGCTACAATGAGCAGTTCTTC.